This T cell receptor (beta chain) is drawn from a study of blood T cell repertoires in COVID-19. The overall study: Samples representing acute and convalescent COVID-19 were sourced from the United States, Italy and Spain.

The assay was immunoSEQ multiplex PCR, and TCRdb's table has in-frame clones only and misses some. The data contain roughly 400,000 clones, 80% to 90% of them singletons. V shed 5 bases and J shed 8 bases, with 18 bases lying between them. From germline, CDR1 is LGHDT and CDR2 YNNKEL (reference sequence). The CDR3 spans 14 residues. Input material: PBMCs or T cells enriched from blood (not recorded which). V gene TRBV3-1 (or the pseudogene TRBV3-2) combines with J gene TRBJ2-5, with D possibly matching TRBD2 (7 bases). The sequence derives from a man aged 25-40 years who had recovered from COVID-19. The CDR3 DNA sequence: TGTGCCAGCAGCGGGGGGGCAGGCCGGGGTACCCAGTACTTC. Translating it yields CASSGGAGRGTQYF.